The T cell receptor (beta chain) described here comes from a study of beta chain features in type 1 diabetes. General observations from the study: The naive, central memory and Treg TCRB repertoires looked more alike in patients than they did in healthy donors.

All of the isolated RNA was reverse transcribed, so expressed TCRB transcripts were sequenced. Samples of naive, central memory and regulatory T cells yielded a mean of around 3.7 million reads. Profiled with immunoSEQ multiplex PCR; TCRdb holds only in-frame clones, not every one. The table lists around 250,000 clones, about 63% of them singletons. On this clone: What it binds is not known.

Material: naive CD4+ T cells from blood. The source of this sequence is a man aged 25-45 years in good health.

The CDR3 sequence: CSLWVTGETQYF. The DNA for the CDR3 is TGCAGCCTGTGGGTGACGGGAGAGACCCAGTACTTC. The J gene is TRBJ2-5, the V gene TRBV29-1; D gene uncertain. Between the trimmed V and J ends, which lost 8 bases and 4 bases, there was a span of 14 bases. The CDR3 loop spans 12 amino acids. The germline V gene has CDR1 SQVTM and CDR2 ANQGSEA.